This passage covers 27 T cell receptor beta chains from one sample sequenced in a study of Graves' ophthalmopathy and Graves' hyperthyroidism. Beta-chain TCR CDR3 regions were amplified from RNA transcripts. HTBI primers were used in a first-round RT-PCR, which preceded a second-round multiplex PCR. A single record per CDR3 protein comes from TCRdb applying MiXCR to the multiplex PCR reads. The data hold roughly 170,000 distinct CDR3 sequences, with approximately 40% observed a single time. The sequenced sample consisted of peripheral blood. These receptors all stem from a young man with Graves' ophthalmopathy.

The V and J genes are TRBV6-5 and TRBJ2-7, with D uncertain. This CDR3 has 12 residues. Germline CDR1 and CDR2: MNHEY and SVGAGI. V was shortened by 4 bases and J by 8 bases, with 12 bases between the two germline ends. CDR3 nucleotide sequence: TGTGCCAGCAGTTCCCTCTCTACGCAGCAGTACTTC. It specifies CASSSLSTQQYF.

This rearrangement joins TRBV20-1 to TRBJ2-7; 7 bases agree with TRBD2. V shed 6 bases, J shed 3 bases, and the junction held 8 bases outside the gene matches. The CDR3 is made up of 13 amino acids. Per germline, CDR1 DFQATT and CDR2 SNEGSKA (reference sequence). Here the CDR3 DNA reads TGCAGTGCCCCCCGAGGCGGGAGCTACGAGCAGTACTTC. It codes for CSAPRGGSYEQYF.

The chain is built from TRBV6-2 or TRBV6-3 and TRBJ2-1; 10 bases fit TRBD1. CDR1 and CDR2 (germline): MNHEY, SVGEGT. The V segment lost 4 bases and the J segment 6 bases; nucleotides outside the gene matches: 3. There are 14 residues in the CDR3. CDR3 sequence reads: CASSWGTGVNEQFF. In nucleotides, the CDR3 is TGTGCCAGCAGTTGGGGGACAGGGGTCAATGAGCAGTTCTTC.

This CDR3 is CASSQLKRLGETQYF. The CDR3 coding sequence is TGTGCCAGCAGCCAACTAAAACGGCTTGGAGAGACCCAGTACTTC. The chain combines TRBV4-2 with TRBJ2-5; unclear D gene. The CDR3 covers 15 residues. The ends were cut back, 2 bases at V and 4 bases at J, with 14 bases in the middle. CDR1 is LGHNA, CDR2 YNFKEQ, per germline.

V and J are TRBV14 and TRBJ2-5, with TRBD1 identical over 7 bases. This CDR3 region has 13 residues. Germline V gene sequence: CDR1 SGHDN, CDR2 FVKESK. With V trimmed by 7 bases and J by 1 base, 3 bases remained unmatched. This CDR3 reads CASTGQTQETQYF. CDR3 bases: TGTGCCAGCACGGGACAGACCCAAGAGACCCAGTACTTC.

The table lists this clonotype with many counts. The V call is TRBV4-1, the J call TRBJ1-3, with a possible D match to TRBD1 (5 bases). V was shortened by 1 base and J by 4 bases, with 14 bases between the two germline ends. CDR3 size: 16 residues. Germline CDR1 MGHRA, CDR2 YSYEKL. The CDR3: CASSQGGRRTGNTIYF. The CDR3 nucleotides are TGCGCCAGCAGCCAAGGGGGGAGAAGGACCGGAAACACCATATATTTT.

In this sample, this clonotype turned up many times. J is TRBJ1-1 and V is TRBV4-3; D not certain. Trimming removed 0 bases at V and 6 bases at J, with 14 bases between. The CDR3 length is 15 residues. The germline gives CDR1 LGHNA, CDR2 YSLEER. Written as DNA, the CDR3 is TGCGCCAGCAGCCAAGATTGGACGGGCGGCTCTGAAGCTTTCTTT. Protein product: CASSQDWTGGSEAFF.

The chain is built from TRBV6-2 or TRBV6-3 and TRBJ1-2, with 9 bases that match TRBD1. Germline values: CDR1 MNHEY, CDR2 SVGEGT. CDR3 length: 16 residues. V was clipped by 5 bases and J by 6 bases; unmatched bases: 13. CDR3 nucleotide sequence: TGTGCCAGCAGTGCCACCGGGACAGGGAGGATTCATGGCTACACCTTC. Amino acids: CASSATGTGRIHGYTF.

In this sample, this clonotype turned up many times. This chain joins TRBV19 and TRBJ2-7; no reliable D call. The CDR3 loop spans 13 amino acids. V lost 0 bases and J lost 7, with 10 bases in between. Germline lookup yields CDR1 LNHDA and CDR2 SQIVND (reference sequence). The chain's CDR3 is CASSIERVTEQYF. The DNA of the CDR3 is TGTGCCAGTAGTATAGAACGGGTGACTGAGCAGTACTTC.

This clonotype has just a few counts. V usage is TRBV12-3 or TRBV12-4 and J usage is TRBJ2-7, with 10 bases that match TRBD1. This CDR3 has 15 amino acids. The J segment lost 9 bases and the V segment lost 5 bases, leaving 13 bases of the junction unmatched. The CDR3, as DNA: TGTGCCAGCAGTCATCCGGGACAGGGGCGTAAAGGGCAGTACTTC. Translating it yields CASSHPGQGRKGQYF.

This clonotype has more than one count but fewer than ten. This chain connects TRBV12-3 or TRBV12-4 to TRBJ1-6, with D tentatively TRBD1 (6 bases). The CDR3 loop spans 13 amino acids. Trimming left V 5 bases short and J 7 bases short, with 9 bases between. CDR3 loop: CASSQTGNSPLHF. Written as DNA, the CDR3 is TGTGCCAGCAGTCAAACAGGGAATTCACCCCTCCACTTT.

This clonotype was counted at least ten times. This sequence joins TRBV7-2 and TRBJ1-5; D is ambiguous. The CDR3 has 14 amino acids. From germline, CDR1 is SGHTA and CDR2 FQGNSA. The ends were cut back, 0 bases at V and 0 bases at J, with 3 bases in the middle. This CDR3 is CASSLADSNQPQHF. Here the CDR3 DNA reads TGTGCCAGCAGCTTAGCAGATAGCAATCAGCCCCAGCATTTT.

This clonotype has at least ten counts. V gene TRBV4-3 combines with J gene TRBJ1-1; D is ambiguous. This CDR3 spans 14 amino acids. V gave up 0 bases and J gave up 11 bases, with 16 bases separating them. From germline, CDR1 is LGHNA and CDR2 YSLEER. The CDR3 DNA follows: TGCGCCAGCAGCCAAGATGTCTCCCAGCTACACGCTTTCTTT. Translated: CASSQDVSQLHAFF.

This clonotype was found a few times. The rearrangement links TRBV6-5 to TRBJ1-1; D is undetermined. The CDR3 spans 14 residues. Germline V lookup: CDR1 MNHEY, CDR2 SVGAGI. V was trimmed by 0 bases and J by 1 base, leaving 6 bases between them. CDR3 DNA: TGTGCCAGCAGTTACTCCTACACGAACACTGAAGCTTTCTTT. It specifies CASSYSYTNTEAFF.

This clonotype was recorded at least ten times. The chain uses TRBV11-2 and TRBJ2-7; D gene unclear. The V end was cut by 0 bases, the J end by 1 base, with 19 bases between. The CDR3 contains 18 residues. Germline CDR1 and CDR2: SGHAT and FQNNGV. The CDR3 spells CASSLDLNPGRQSYEQYF. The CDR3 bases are TGTGCCAGCAGCTTAGATCTTAACCCCGGCAGGCAATCCTACGAGCAGTACTTC.

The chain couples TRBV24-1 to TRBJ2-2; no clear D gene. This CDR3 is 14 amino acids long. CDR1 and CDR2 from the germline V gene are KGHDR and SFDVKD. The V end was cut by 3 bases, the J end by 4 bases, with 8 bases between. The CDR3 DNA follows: TGTGCCACCAGTGATCCCTGGACCACCGGGGAGCTGTTTTTT. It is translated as CATSDPWTTGELFF.

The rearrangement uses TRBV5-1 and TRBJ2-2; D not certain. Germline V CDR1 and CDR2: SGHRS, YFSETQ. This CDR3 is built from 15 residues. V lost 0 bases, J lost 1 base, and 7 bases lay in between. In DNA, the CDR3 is TGCGCCAGCAGCTTGGCCGCCAGGAACACCGGGGAGCTGTTTTTT. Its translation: CASSLAARNTGELFF.

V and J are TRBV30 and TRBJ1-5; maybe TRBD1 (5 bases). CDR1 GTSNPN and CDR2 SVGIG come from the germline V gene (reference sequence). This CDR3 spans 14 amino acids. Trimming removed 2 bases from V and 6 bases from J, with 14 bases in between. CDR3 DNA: TGTGCCTGGAGTCCGGGCGGGGACCTTCAGCCCCAGCATTTT. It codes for CAWSPGGDLQPQHF.

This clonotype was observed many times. The CDR3 region is CASSIPDRTGNTIYF. Written as DNA, the CDR3 is TGTGCCAGTAGTATCCCCGACAGGACTGGAAACACCATATATTTT. This chain connects TRBV19 to TRBJ1-3; perhaps TRBD1 as D (6 bases). CDR3 length: 15 residues. V was trimmed by 3 bases and J by 2 bases, leaving 11 bases between them. The germline V gene encodes CDR1 LNHDA and CDR2 SQIVND (reference sequence).

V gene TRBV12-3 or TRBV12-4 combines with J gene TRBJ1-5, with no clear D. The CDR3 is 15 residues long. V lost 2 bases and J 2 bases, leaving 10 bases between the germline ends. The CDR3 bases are TGTGCCAGCAGTTTATATATGACGCGCAATCAGCCCCAGCATTTT. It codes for CASSLYMTRNQPQHF.

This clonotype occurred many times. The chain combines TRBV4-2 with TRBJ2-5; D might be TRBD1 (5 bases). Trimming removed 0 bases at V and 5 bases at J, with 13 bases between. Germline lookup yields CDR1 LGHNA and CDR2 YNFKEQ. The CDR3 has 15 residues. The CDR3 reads CASSQENRPKETQYF. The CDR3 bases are TGTGCCAGCAGCCAAGAAAACAGGCCCAAGGAGACCCAGTACTTC.

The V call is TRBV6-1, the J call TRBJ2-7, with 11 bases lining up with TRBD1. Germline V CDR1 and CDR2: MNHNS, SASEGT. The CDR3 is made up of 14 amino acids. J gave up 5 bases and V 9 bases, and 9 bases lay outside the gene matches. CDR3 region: CASNRDRGNHEQYF. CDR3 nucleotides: TGTGCCAGTAATCGGGACAGGGGGAACCACGAGCAGTACTTC.

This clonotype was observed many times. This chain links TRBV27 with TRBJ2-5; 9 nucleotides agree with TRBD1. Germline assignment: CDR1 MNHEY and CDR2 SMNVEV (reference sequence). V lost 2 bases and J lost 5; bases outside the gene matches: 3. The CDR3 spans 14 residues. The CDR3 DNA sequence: TGTGCCAGCAGTTTAACAGGGGGCTGGGAGACCCAGTACTTC. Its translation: CASSLTGGWETQYF.

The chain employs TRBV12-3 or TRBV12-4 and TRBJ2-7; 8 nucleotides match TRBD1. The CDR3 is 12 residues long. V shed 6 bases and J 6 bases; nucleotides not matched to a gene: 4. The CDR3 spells CASRSDRGEQYF. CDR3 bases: TGTGCCAGCAGGAGTGACAGGGGCGAGCAGTACTTC.

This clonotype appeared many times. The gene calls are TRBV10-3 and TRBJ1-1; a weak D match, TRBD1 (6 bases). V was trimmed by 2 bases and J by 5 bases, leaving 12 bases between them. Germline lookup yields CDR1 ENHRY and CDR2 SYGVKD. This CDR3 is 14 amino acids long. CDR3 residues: CAISERTEWTEAFF. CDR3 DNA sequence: TGTGCCATCAGTGAGAGGACAGAGTGGACTGAAGCTTTCTTT.

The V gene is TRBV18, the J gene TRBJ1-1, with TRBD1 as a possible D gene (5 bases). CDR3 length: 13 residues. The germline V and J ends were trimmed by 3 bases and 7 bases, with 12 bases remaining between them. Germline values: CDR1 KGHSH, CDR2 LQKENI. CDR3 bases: TGTGCCAGCTCACCCGCGGGGGAGAGTGAAGCTTTCTTT. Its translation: CASSPAGESEAFF. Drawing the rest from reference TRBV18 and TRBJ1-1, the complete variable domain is NAGVMQNPRHLVRRRGQEARLRCSPMKGHSHVYWYRQLPEEGLKFMVYLQKENIIDESGMPKERFSAEFPKEGPSILRIQQVVRGDSAAYFCASSPAGESEAFFGQGTRLTVV.

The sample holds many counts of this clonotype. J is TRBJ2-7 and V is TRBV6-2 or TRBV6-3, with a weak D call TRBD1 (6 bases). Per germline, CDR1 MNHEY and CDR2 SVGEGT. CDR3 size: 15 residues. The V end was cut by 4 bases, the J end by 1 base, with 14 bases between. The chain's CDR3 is CASSSAGTPSYEQYF. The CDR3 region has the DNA TGTGCCAGCAGTTCAGCTGGGACACCTTCCTACGAGCAGTACTTC.